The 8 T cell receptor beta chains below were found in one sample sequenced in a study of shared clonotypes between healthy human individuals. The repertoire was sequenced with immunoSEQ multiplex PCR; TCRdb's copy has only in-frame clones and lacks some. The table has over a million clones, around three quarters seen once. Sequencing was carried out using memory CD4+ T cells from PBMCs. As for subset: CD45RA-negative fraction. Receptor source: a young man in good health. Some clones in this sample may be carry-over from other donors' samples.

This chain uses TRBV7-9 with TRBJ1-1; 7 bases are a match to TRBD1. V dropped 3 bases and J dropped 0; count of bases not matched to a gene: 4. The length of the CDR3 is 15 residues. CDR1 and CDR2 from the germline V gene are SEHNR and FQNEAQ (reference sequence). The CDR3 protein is CASSFLTGMNTEAFF. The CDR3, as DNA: TGTGCCAGCAGCTTCCTGACAGGGATGAACACTGAAGCTTTCTTT. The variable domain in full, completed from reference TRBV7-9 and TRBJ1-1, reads DTGVSQNPRHKITKRGQNVTFRCDPISEHNRLYWYRQTLGQGPEFLTYFQNEAQLEKSRLLSDRFSAERPKGSFSTLEIQRTEQGDSAMYLCASSFLTGMNTEAFFGQGTRLTVV.

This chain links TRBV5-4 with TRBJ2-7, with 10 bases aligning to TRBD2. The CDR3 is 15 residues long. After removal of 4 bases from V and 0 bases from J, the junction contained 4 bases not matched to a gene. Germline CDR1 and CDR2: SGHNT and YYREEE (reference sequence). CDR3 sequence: CASSPSGRISYEQYF. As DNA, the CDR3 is TGTGCCAGCAGCCCTAGCGGGAGAATCTCCTACGAGCAGTACTTC.

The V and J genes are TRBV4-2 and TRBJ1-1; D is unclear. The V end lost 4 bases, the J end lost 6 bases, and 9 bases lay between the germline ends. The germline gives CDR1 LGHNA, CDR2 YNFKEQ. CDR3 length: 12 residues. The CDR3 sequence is CASSRNQAEAFF. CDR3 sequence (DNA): TGTGCCAGCAGCCGTAATCAAGCTGAAGCTTTCTTT.

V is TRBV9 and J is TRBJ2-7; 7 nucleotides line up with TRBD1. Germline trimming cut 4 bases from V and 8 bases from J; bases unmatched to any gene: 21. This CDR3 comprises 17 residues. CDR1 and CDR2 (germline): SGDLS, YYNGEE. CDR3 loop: CASSPLPTGDARSKQYF. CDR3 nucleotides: TGTGCCAGCAGCCCTTTACCTACAGGGGACGCTCGTTCGAAGCAGTACTTC.

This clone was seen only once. For the CDR3, the DNA is TGCGCCAGCAGCCATAGACTGAACACCGGGGAGCTGTTTTTT. Translation gives CASSHRLNTGELFF. The chain carries TRBV4-3 and TRBJ2-2; no firm D call. This CDR3 is 14 amino acids long. Germline CDR1 is LGHNA and CDR2 is YSLEER. The ends were cut back, 3 bases at V and 1 base at J, with 6 bases in the middle.

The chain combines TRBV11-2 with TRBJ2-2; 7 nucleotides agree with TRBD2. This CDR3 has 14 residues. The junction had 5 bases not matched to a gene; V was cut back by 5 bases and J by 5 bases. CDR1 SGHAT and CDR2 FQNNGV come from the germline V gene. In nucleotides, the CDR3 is TGTGCCAGCAGCCAAATTAGCGGGACCGGGGAGCTGTTTTTT. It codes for CASSQISGTGELFF.

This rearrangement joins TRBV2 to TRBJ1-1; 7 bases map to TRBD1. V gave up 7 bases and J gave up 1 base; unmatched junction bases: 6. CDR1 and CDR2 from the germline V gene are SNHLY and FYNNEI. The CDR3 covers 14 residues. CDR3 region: CASKYRGSNTEAFF. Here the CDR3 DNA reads TGTGCCAGCAAATACAGGGGCTCGAACACTGAAGCTTTCTTT.

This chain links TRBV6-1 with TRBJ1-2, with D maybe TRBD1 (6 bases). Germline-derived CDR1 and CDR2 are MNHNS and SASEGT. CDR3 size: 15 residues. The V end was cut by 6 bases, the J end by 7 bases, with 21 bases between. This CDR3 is CASSPTMNRAGGYTF. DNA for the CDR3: TGTGCCAGCAGCCCCACCATGAACAGGGCGGGTGGCTACACCTTC.